This is a list of T cell receptor beta chains from one sample in a study of CD8 T cells in ankylosing spondylitis. TCRdb recomputed calls from the 5' RACE reads with MiXCR, one row per CDR3 protein. The profile shows 350,000 to 450,000 distinct CDR3 sequences, roughly 20% of them singletons. Sequencing was carried out using blood, either unsorted or a sorted T cell fraction (not recorded which). These receptors were obtained from a male donor with ankylosing spondylitis or in good health (not recorded which). CDR3s include the opening cysteine and the closing phenylalanine or tryptophan. The D gene is left open where the match is weak. The size of a clone is reported for some rows only, either as once, few or many, or as a class for expanded clones.

j_gene: TRBJ1-1
d_gene: TRBD1
v_gene: TRBV28
abundance: .
CDR3aa: CATSGGAGRAFF
CDR3nt: TGTGCCACCTCAGGGGGCGCGGGACGCGCTTTCTTT

j_gene: TRBJ2-7
d_gene: TRBD2
v_gene: TRBV12-3/TRBV12-4
abundance: few
CDR3aa: CASSFVAGTTYEQYF
CDR3nt: TGTGCCAGCAGTTTCGTCGCAGGGACTACCTACGAGCAGTACTTC

j_gene: TRBJ2-1
d_gene: TRBD1
v_gene: TRBV10-1
abundance: .
CDR3aa: CASSESRTGQQFF
CDR3nt: TGCGCCAGCAGTGAGTCGAGGACAGGGCAGCAGTTCTTC

j_gene: TRBJ2-7
d_gene: TRBD2
v_gene: TRBV27
abundance: few
CDR3aa: CASISAGGYEQYF
CDR3nt: TGTGCCAGCATATCAGCGGGGGGCTACGAGCAGTACTTC

j_gene: TRBJ1-5
d_gene: .
v_gene: TRBV12-3/TRBV12-4
abundance: .
CDR3aa: CASKPPGGSNQPQHF
CDR3nt: TGTGCCAGCAAACCACCCGGGGGCAGCAATCAGCCCCAGCATTTT

j_gene: TRBJ1-1
d_gene: .
v_gene: TRBV12-3/TRBV12-4
abundance: few
CDR3aa: CASSLATYVDEAFF
CDR3nt: TGTGCCAGCAGTCTCGCCACCTATGTCGATGAAGCTTTCTTT

j_gene: TRBJ2-2
d_gene: TRBD2
v_gene: TRBV10-2
abundance: many
CDR3aa: CASSGTSLNTGELFF
CDR3nt: TGCGCCAGCAGTGGGACTAGCCTGAACACCGGGGAGCTGTTTTTT

j_gene: TRBJ2-7
d_gene: .
v_gene: TRBV20-1
abundance: .
CDR3aa: CSARSPRGYEQYF
CDR3nt: TGCAGTGCTAGATCTCCCAGGGGTTACGAGCAGTACTTC

j_gene: TRBJ2-1
d_gene: TRBD2
v_gene: TRBV28
abundance: .
CDR3aa: CASSTPTSGGAHEQFF
CDR3nt: TGTGCCAGCAGTACCCCGACTAGCGGGGGGGCACATGAGCAGTTCTTC

j_gene: TRBJ1-6
d_gene: .
v_gene: TRBV20-1
abundance: many
CDR3aa: CSARRGDNSPLHF
CDR3nt: TGCAGTGCTAGACGCGGGGATAATTCACCCCTCCACTTT

j_gene: TRBJ2-7
d_gene: .
v_gene: TRBV11-2
abundance: many
CDR3aa: CASSHSASRPGSGQYF
CDR3nt: TGTGCCAGCAGCCACAGCGCATCCAGACCGGGCTCCGGGCAGTACTTC

j_gene: TRBJ2-7
d_gene: TRBD2
v_gene: TRBV7-2
abundance: few
CDR3aa: CASSPGLSGPYSYEQYF
CDR3nt: TGTGCCAGCAGCCCTGGACTTAGCGGGCCCTACTCCTACGAGCAGTACTTC

j_gene: TRBJ2-2
d_gene: .
v_gene: TRBV29-1
abundance: few
CDR3aa: CSVITGFTGELFF
CDR3nt: TGCAGCGTTATTACAGGCTTCACCGGGGAGCTGTTTTTT

j_gene: TRBJ2-5
d_gene: .
v_gene: TRBV20-1
abundance: .
CDR3aa: CSARVQETQYF
CDR3nt: TGCAGTGCTAGGGTCCAAGAGACCCAGTACTTC

j_gene: TRBJ2-7
d_gene: .
v_gene: TRBV13
abundance: .
CDR3aa: CASSLENRAGDEQYF
CDR3nt: TGTGCCAGCAGCTTAGAAAACAGGGCAGGGGACGAGCAGTACTTC

j_gene: TRBJ2-7
d_gene: TRBD1
v_gene: TRBV5-1
abundance: few
CDR3aa: CASSSRQGPEQYF
CDR3nt: TGCGCCAGCAGCTCCCGACAGGGCCCCGAGCAGTACTTC

j_gene: TRBJ2-1
d_gene: TRBD1
v_gene: TRBV20-1
abundance: few
CDR3aa: CSAKGRQGISYNEQFF
CDR3nt: TGCAGTGCTAAAGGGAGACAGGGGATTTCCTACAATGAGCAGTTCTTC

j_gene: TRBJ2-2
d_gene: .
v_gene: TRBV24-1
abundance: .
CDR3aa: CATSETGQKNTGELFF
CDR3nt: TGTGCCACCAGTGAGACGGGACAAAAGAACACCGGGGAGCTGTTTTTT